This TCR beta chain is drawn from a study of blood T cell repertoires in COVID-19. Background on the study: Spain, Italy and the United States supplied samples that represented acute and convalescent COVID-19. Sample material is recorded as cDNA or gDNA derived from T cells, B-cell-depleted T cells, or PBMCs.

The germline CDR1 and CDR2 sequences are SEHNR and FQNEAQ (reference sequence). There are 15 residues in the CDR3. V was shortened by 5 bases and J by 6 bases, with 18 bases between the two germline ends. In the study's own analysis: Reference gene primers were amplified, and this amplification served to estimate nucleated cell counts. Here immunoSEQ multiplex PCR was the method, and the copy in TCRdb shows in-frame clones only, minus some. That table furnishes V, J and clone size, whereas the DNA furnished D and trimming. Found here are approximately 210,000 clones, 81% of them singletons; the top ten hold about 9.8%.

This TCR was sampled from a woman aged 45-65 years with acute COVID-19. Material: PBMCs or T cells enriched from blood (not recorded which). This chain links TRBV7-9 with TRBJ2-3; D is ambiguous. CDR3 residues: CASSPRTGSGDTQYF. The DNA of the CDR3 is TGTGCCAGCAGCCCCAGAACCGGGTCCGGCGATACGCAGTATTTT. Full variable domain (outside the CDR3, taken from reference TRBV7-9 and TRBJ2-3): DTGVSQNPRHKITKRGQNVTFRCDPISEHNRLYWYRQTLGQGPEFLTYFQNEAQLEKSRLLSDRFSAERPKGSFSTLEIQRTEQGDSAMYLCASSPRTGSGDTQYFGPGTRLTVL.